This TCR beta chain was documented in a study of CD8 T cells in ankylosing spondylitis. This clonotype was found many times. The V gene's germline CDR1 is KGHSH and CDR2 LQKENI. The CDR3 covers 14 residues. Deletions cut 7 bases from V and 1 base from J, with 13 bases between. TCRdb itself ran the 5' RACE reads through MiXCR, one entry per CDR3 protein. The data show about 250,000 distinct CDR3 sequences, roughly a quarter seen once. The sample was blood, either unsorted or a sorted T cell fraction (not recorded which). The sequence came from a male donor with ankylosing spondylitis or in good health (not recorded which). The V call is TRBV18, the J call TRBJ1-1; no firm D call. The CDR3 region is CASYRLPQNTEAFF. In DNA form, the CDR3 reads TGTGCCAGCTACCGACTGCCCCAGAACACTGAAGCTTTCTTT.